This entry features one TCR beta chain sequence. Authors' data handling: Counts of nucleated cells, estimated from reference gene primer amplification, were obtained. The assay was immunoSEQ multiplex PCR, and TCRdb's table has in-frame clones only and misses some. D and trimming come from the DNA, and the V and J calls and clone size come from that table. The profile shows some 300,000 clones, 85% to 90% of them singletons. The CDR3 length is 14 residues. V shed 4 bases and J 6 bases; nucleotides not matched to a gene: 4. Germline CDR1 reads SGHRS; CDR2 reads YFSETQ. These data belong to a study of blood T cell repertoires in COVID-19. In the study overall: Material from acute and convalescent COVID-19 was sourced from the United States, Italy and Spain. In each case, the material was cDNA or gDNA derived from T cells, B-cell-depleted T cells, or PBMCs.

The TCR comes from a man between 65 and 85 years old with acute or convalescent COVID-19. The chain carries TRBV5-1 and TRBJ2-4; 10 bases fit TRBD1. The sample comprised peripheral blood. CDR3: CASSRGQGGNIQYF. CDR3 bases: TGCGCCAGCAGCCGCGGACAGGGGGGAAACATTCAGTACTTC.